One sample yielded the 4 T cell receptor beta chains listed below, sequenced in a study of shared clonotypes between healthy human individuals. Libraries were prepared by immunoSEQ multiplex PCR; TCRdb keeps only in-frame clonotypes and omits some of them. The sample holds 550,000 to 800,000 clones, 74% seen once. Sequenced material: memory CD4+ T cells sorted from blood. Indicated subset: CD45RA-negative fraction. These receptor sequences come from a woman aged 30 to 39 in good health.

The CDR3 nucleotides read TGTGCCAGCAGACCCCGACTGATGCTTGGTCAAGAGACCCAGTACTTC. Protein product: CASRPRLMLGQETQYF. The V gene is TRBV27, the J gene TRBJ2-5; D is ambiguous. V was shortened by 6 bases and J by 2 bases, with 19 bases between the two germline ends. CDR1 is MNHEY and CDR2 is SMNVEV in the germline V gene (reference sequence). The CDR3 is made up of 16 amino acids.

The J gene is TRBJ2-2, the V gene TRBV7-6; no clear D. The CDR3 covers 14 residues. The V and J ends lost 2 bases and 0 bases respectively, with 4 bases between them. Looked up from germline, CDR1 is SGHVS and CDR2 is FNYEAQ. CDR3 DNA: TGTGCCAGCAGCTTATTGCCGAACACCGGGGAGCTGTTTTTT. This encodes CASSLLPNTGELFF.

The chain uses TRBV15 and TRBJ2-1; TRBD2 matches at 11 bases. Trimming removed 1 base from V and 1 base from J; junction bases left unmatched: 3. Germline assignment: CDR1 LNHNV and CDR2 YYDKDF (reference sequence). The CDR3 loop spans 17 amino acids. CDR3 amino acids: CATSRVTSGASYNEQFF. The DNA for the CDR3 is TGTGCCACCAGCAGAGTGACTAGCGGGGCATCCTACAATGAGCAGTTCTTC.

Details on this clone: Other nucleotide sequences from this sample produce the same CDR3. The V gene is TRBV5-1, the J gene TRBJ1-2; D unresolved. V was trimmed by 0 bases and J by 4 bases, leaving 4 bases between them. Germline-derived CDR1 and CDR2 are SGHRS and YFSETQ. The CDR3 contains 12 residues. The CDR3 reads CASSLDRYGYTF. In DNA form, the CDR3 reads TGCGCCAGCAGCTTGGACCGCTATGGCTACACCTTC.